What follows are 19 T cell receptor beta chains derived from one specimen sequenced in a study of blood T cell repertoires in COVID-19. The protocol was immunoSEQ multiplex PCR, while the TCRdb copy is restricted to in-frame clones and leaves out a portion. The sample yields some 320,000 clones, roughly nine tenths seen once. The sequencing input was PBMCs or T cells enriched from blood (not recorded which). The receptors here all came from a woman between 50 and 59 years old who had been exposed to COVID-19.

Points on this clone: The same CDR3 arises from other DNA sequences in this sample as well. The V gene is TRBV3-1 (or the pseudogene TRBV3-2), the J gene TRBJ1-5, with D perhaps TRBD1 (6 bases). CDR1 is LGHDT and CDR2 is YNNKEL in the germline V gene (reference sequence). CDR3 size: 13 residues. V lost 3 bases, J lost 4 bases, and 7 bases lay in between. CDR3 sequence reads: CASSQDRNQPQHF. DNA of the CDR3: TGTGCCAGCAGCCAGGACAGAAATCAGCCCCAGCATTTT.

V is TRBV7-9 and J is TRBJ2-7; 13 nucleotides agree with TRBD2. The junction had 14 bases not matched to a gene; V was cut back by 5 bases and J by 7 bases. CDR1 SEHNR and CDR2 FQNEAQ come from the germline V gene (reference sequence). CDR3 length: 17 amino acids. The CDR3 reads CASSRTTSGGLTGEQYF. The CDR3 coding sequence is TGTGCCAGCAGCCGAACGACTAGCGGGGGGCTGACGGGAGAGCAGTACTTC. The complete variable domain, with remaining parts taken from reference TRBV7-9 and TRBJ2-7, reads DTGVSQNPRHKITKRGQNVTFRCDPISEHNRLYWYRQTLGQGPEFLTYFQNEAQLEKSRLLSDRFSAERPKGSFSTLEIQRTEQGDSAMYLCASSRTTSGGLTGEQYFGPGTRLTVT.

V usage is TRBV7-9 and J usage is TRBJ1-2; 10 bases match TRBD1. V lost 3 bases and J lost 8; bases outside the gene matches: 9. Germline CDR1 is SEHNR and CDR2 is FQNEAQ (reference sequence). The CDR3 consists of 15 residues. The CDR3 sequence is CASSLPGQGLRGYTF. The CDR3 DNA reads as TGTGCCAGCAGCTTGCCGGGACAGGGGTTGCGCGGCTACACCTTC.

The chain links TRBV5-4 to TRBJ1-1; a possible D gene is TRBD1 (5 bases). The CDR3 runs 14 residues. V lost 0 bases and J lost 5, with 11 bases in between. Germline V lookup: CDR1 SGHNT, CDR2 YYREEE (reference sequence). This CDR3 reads CASSLAQGSTEAFF. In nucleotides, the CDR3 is TGTGCCAGCAGCTTGGCCCAGGGTTCGACTGAAGCTTTCTTT.

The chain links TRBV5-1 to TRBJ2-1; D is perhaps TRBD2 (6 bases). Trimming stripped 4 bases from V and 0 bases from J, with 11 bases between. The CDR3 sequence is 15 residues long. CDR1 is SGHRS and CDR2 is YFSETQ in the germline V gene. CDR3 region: CASSIGGNSYNEQFF. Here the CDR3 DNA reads TGCGCCAGCAGCATCGGGGGAAACTCCTACAATGAGCAGTTCTTC. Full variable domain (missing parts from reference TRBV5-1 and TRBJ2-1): KAGVTQTPRYLIKTRGQQVTLSCSPISGHRSVSWYQQTPGQGLQFLFEYFSETQRNKGNFPGRFSGRQFSNSRSEMNVSTLELGDSALYLCASSIGGNSYNEQFFGPGTRLTVL.

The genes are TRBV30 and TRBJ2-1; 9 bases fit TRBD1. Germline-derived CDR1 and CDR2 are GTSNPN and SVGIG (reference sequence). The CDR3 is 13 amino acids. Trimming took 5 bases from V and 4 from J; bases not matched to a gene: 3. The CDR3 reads CAWDRGAYNEQFF. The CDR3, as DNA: TGTGCCTGGGACAGGGGGGCATACAATGAGCAGTTCTTC.

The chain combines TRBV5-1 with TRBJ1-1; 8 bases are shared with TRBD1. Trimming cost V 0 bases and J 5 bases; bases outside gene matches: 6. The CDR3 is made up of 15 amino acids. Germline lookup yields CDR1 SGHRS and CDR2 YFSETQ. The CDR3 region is CASSLAGQAGTEAFF. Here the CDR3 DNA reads TGCGCCAGCAGCTTGGCGGGACAGGCGGGGACTGAAGCTTTCTTT.

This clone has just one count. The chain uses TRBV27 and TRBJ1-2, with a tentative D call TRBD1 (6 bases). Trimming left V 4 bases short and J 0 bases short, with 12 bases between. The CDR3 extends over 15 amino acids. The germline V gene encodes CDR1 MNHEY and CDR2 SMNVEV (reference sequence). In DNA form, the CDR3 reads TGTGCCAGCAGTTATACACAGGGAACTAACTATGGCTACACCTTC. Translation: CASSYTQGTNYGYTF.

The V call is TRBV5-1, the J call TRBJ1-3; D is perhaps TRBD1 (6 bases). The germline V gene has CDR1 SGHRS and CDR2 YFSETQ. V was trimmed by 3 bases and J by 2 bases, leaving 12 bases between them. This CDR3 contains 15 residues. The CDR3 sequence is CASSYTWGPGNTIYF. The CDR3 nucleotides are TGCGCCAGCAGCTACACGTGGGGGCCTGGAAACACCATATATTTT.

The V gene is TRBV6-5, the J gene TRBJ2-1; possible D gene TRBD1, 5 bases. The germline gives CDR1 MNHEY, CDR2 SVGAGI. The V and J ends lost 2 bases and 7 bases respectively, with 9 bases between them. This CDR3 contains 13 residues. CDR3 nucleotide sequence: TGTGCCAGCAGTTACCGACAGACAAATGAGCAGTTCTTC. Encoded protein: CASSYRQTNEQFF.

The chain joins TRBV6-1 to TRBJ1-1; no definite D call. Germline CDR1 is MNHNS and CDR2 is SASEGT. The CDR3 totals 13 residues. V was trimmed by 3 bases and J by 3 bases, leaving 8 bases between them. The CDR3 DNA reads TGTGCCAGCAGTGATCTCCGTTACACTGAAGCTTTCTTT. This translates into CASSDLRYTEAFF.

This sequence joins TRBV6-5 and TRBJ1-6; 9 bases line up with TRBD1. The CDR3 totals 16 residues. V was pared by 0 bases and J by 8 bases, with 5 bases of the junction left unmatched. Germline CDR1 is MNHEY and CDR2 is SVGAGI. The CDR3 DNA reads TGTGCCAGCAGTTACTCAACCGGGACAGGGTATTCACCCCTCCACTTT. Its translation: CASSYSTGTGYSPLHF.

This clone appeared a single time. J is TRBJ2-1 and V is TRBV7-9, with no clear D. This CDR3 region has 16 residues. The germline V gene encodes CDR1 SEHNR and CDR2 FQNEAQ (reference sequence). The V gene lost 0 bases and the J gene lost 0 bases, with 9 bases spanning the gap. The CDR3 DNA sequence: TGTGCCAGCAGCTTAGCAGTAAGGAGCTCCTACAATGAGCAGTTCTTC. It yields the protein CASSLAVRSSYNEQFF.

Here the CDR3 reads CASSPIAAYEQYF. The DNA for the CDR3 is TGTGCCAGCTCACCGATAGCCGCCTACGAGCAGTACTTC. This chain uses TRBV18 with TRBJ2-7; D gene unclear. V was trimmed by 3 bases and J by 2 bases, leaving 8 bases between them. Germline CDR1 KGHSH, CDR2 LQKENI. CDR3 length: 13 amino acids. The variable domain in full, with the rest retrieved from reference TRBV18 and TRBJ2-7, is NAGVMQNPRHLVRRRGQEARLRCSPMKGHSHVYWYRQLPEEGLKFMVYLQKENIIDESGMPKERFSAEFPKEGPSILRIQQVVRGDSAAYFCASSPIAAYEQYFGPGTRLTVT.

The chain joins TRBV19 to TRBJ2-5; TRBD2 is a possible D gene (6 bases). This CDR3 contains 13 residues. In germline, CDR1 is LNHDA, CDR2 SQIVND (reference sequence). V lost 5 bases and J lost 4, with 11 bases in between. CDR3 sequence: CASSYGGGETQYF. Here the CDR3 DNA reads TGTGCCAGTAGTTACGGGGGAGGAGAGACCCAGTACTTC.

CDR3 sequence: CASRTSGQSYEQYF. Written as DNA, the CDR3 is TGTGCCAGCAGGACGTCTGGACAGTCCTACGAGCAGTACTTC. V is TRBV28 and J is TRBJ2-7; D is perhaps TRBD1 (6 bases). From germline, CDR1 is MDHEN and CDR2 SYDVKM. CDR3 size: 14 residues. V shed 6 bases and J shed 1 base, with 13 bases lying between them.

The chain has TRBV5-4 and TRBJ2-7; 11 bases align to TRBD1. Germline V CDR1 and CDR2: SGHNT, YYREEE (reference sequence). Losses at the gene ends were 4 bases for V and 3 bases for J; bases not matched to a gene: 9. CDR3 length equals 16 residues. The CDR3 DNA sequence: TGTGCCAGCAGCGTGGACAGGGGGCGGGTCAACTACGAGCAGTACTTC. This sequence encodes CASSVDRGRVNYEQYF.

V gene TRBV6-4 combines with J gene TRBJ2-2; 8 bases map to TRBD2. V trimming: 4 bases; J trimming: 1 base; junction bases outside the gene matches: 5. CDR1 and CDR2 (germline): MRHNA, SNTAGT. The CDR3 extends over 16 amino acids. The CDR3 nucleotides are TGTGCCAGCAGTGCGTCGGGGGGGAGGAACACCGGGGAGCTGTTTTTT. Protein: CASSASGGRNTGELFF.

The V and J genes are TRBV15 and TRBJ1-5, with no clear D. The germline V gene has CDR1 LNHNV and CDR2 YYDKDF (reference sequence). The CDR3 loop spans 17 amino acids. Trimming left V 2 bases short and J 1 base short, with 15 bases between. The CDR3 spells CATSRPLGQASNQPQHF. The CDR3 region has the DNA TGTGCCACCAGCAGACCACTCGGCCAGGCAAGCAATCAGCCCCAGCATTTT.